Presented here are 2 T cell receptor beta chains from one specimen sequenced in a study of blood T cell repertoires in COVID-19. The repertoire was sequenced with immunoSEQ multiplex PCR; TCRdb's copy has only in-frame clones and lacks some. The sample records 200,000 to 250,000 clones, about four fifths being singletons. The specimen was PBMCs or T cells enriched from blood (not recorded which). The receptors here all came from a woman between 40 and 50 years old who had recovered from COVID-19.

CDR3 DNA: TGTGCCAGCGGGGTGTCGGGGGCCTACGAGCAGTACTTC. It codes for CASGVSGAYEQYF. This chain connects TRBV6-1 to TRBJ2-7; D is possibly TRBD2 (6 bases). The CDR3 spans 13 residues. Germline V CDR1 and CDR2: MNHNS, SASEGT. V dropped 8 bases and J dropped 2 bases, with 13 bases sitting between them.

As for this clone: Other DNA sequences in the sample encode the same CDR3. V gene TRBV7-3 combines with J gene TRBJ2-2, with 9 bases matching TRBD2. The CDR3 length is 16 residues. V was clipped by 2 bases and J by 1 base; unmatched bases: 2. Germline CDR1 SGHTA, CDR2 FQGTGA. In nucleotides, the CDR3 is TGTGCCAGCAGCTTAGTAGCGGGAGTGAACACCGGGGAGCTGTTTTTT. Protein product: CASSLVAGVNTGELFF.